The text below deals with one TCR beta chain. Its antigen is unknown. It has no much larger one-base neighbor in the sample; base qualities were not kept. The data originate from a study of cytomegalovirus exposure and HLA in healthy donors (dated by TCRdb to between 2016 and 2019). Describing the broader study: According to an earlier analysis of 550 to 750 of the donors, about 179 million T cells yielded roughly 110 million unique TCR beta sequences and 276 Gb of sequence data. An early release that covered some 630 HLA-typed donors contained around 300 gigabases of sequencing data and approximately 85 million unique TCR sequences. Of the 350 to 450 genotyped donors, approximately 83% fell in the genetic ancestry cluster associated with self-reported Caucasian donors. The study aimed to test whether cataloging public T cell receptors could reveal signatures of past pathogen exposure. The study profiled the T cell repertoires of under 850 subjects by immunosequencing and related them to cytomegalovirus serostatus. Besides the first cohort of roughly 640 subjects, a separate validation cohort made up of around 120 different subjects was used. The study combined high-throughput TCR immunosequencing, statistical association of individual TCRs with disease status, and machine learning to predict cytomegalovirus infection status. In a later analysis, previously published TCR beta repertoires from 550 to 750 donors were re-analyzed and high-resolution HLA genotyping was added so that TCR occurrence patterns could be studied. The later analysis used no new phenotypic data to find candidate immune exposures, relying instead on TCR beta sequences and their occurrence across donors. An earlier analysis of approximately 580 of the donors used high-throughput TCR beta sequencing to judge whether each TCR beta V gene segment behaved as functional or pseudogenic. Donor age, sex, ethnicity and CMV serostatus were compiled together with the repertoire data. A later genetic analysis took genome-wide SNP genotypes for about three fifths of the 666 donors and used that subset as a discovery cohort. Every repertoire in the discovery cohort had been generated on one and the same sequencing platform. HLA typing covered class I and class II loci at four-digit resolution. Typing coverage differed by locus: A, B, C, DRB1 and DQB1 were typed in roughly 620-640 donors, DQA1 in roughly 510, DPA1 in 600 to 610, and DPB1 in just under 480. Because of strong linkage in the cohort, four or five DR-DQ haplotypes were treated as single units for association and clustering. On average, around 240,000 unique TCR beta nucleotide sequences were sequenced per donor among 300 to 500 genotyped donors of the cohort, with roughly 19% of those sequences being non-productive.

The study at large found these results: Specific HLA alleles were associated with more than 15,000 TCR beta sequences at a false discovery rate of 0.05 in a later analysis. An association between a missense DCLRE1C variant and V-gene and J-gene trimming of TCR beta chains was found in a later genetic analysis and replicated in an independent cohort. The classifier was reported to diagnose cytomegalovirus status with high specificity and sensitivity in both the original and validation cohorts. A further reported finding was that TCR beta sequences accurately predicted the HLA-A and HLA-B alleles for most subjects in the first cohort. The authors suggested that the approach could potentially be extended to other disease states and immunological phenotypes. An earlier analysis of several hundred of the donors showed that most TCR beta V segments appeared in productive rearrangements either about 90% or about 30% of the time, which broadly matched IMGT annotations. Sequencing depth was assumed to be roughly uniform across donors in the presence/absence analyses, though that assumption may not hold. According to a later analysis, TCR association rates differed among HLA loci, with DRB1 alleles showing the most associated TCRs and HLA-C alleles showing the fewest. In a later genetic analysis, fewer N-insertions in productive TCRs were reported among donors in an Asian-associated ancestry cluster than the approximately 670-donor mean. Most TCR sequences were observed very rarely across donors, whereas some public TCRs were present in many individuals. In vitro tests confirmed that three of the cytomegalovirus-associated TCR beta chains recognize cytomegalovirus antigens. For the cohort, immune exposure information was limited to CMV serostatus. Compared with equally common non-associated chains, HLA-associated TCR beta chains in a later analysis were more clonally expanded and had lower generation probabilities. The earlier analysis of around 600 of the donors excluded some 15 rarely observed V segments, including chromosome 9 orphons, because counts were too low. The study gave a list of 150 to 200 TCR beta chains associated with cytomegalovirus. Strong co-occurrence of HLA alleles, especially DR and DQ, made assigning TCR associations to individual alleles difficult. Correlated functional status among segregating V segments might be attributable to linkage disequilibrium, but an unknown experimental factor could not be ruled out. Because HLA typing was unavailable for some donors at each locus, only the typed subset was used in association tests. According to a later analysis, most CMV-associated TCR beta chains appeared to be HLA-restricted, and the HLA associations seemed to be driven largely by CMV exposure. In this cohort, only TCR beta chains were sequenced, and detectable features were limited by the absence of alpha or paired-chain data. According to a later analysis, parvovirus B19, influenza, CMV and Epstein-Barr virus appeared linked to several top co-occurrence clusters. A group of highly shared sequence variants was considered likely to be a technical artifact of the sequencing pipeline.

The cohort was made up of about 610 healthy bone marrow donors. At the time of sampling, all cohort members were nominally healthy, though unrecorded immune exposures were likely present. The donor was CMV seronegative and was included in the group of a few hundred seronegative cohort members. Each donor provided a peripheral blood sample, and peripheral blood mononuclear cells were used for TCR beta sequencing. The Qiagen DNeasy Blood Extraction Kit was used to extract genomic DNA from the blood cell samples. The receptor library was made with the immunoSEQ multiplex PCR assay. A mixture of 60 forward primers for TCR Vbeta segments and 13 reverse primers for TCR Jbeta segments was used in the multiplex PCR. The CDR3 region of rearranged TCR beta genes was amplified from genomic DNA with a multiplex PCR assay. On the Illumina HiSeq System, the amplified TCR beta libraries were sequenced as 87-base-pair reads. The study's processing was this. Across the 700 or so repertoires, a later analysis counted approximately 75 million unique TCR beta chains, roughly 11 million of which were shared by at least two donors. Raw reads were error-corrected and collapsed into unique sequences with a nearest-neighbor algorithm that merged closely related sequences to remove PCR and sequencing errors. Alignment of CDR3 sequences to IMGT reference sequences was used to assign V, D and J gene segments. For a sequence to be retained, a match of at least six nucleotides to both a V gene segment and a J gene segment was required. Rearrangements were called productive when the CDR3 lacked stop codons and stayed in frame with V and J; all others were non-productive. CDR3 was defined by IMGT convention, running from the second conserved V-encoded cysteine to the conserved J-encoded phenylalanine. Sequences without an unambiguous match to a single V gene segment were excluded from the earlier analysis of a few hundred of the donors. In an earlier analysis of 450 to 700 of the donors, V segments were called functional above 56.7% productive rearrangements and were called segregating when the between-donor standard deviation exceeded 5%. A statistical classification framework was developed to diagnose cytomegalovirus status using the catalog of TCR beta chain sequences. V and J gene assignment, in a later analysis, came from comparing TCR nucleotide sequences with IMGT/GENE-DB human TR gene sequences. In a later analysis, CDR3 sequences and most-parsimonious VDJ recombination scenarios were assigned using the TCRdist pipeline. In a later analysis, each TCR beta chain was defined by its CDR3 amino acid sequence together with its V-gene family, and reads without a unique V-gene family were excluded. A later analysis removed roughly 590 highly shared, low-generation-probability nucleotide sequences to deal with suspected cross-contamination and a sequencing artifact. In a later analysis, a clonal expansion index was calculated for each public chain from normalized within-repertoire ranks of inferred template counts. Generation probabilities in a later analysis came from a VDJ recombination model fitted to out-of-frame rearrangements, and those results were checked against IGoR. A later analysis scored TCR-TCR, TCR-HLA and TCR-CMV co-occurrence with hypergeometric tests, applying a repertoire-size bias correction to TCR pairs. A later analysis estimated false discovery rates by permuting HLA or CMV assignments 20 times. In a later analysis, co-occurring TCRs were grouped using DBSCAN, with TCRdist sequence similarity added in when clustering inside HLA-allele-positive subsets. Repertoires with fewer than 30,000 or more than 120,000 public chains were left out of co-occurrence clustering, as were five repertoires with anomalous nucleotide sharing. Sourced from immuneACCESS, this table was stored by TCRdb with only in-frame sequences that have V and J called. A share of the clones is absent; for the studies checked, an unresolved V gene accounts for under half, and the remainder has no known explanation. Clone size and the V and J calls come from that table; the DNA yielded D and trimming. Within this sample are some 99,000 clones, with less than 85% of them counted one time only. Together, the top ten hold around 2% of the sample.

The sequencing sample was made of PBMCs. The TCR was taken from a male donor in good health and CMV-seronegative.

Here the CDR3 is given as CASSFARLDYEQYF. The DNA is TGTGCCAGCAGTTTTGCTAGACTCGACTACGAGCAGTACTTC. The sequence is built from TRBV27 and TRBJ2-7; the D gene assignment is ambiguous. The germline V gene (reference sequence) provides CDR1 MNHEY and CDR2 SMNVEV. V sheds 3 bases and J sheds 3 bases, leaving 12 bases between their ends. The CDR3 runs 14 residues from the cysteine to the phenylalanine. The DNA shown is the 42-base CDR3, in frame from base 1.